This T cell receptor beta chain was recorded in a study of human T cells and chemical hapten exposure. Study-wide background: Sensitization applied 2% DPC to approximately 2 cm by approximately 2 cm of upper inner arm skin.

TCRdb analysed the RACE reads with MiXCR anew, one entry per CDR3 protein. The sample has about 270,000 distinct CDR3 sequences, roughly 7.7% seen once. The study, taken as a whole, reports: Expanded TCR sets contained significantly more large CDR3 similarity clusters than controls. Donors were affected by alopecia, so their immune reaction might vary from that of healthy individuals.

This clonotype was picked up a small number of times. Its target is unknown. Per germline, CDR1 SEHNR and CDR2 FQNEAQ (reference sequence). V was pared by 4 bases and J by 0 bases, with 8 bases of the junction left unmatched. CDR3 length: 17 amino acids. Time point defined: pre-sensitization, week 0. Treatment defined: therapeutic diphenylcyclopropenone sensitization with weekly scalp DPC. Alopecia patients between 18 and 70 years old and suitable for DPC were used as donors. The receptor comes from a man between 18 and 35 years old with alopecia areata. Some clones in this sample may be carry-over from other donors' samples. The material sequenced was whole blood, taken in connection with sensitization to the hapten diphenylcyclopropenone (DPC). The chain uses TRBV7-9 and TRBJ2-3; the match to TRBD2 covers 9 bases. The CDR3 reads CASSSSPSGASTDTQYF. The DNA for the CDR3 is TGTGCCAGCAGCTCTAGCCCTAGCGGGGCCAGCACAGATACGCAGTATTTT. Together with reference TRBV7-9 and TRBJ2-3, the CDR3 gives the full variable domain: DTGVSQNPRHKITKRGQNVTFRCDPISEHNRLYWYRQTLGQGPEFLTYFQNEAQLEKSRLLSDRFSAERPKGSFSTLEIQRTEQGDSAMYLCASSSSPSGASTDTQYFGPGTRLTVL.